These 14 T cell receptor beta chains share one sample of origin, sequenced in a study of blood T cell repertoires in COVID-19. The data were produced by immunoSEQ multiplex PCR, yet TCRdb's version contains in-frame clones alone and is incomplete. The sample lists around 190,000 clones, around nine tenths occurring once. The source material was peripheral blood. The receptor set was obtained from a man aged 45-65 years with COVID-19, enrolled during active disease.

The chain employs TRBV9 and TRBJ2-7; D may be TRBD1 (6 bases). The CDR3 totals 12 residues. CDR1 is SGDLS and CDR2 is YYNGEE in the germline V gene. Trimming took 4 bases from V and 7 from J, leaving 12 bases between them. CDR3 nucleotides: TGTGCCAGCAGCCCACAGGGTGGAGAGCAGTACTTC. Translating gives CASSPQGGEQYF.

The chain couples TRBV18 to TRBJ1-1, with 10 bases lining up with TRBD1. Unmatched junction bases numbered 3, after V lost 5 bases and J lost 0 bases. This CDR3 has 15 amino acids. Germline V lookup: CDR1 KGHSH, CDR2 LQKENI. The CDR3 sequence: CASSTGQGMNTEAFF. DNA of the CDR3: TGTGCCAGCTCAACGGGACAGGGGATGAACACTGAAGCTTTCTTT.

This sequence joins TRBV5-1 and TRBJ1-3, with 11 bases identical to TRBD1. This CDR3 contains 14 residues. V lost 4 bases and J lost 8; bases outside the gene matches: 5. Germline values: CDR1 SGHRS, CDR2 YFSETQ. The DNA of the CDR3 is TGCGCCAGCAGCCGCGGACAGGGGGCGGACACCATATATTTT. Translated, it gives CASSRGQGADTIYF.

The chain carries TRBV2 and TRBJ2-4; D is ambiguous. The CDR3 is made up of 14 amino acids. CDR1 SNHLY and CDR2 FYNNEI come from the germline V gene. Between the trimmed V and J ends, which lost 7 bases and 0 bases, there was a span of 10 bases. CDR3: CASKGGGAKNIQYF. The DNA for the CDR3 is TGTGCCAGCAAAGGCGGCGGAGCCAAAAACATTCAGTACTTC.

The chain uses TRBV5-4 and TRBJ1-6, with D tentatively TRBD1 (6 bases). V dropped 4 bases and J dropped 0 bases, with 11 bases sitting between them. This CDR3 contains 16 residues. Per the germline V gene, CDR1 is SGHNT and CDR2 is YYREEE (reference sequence). This CDR3 reads CASSPAGASYNSPLHF. CDR3 DNA sequence: TGTGCCAGCAGCCCCGCAGGGGCCTCCTATAATTCACCCCTCCACTTT.

CDR3 sequence (DNA): TGTGCCAGCAGTCCAACGGGAGGGGCGAAAGAGACCCAGTACTTC. Amino acid sequence: CASSPTGGAKETQYF. This chain links TRBV2 with TRBJ2-5; 8 nucleotides line up with TRBD2. Germline V gene data show CDR1 as SNHLY and CDR2 as FYNNEI. The CDR3 is 15 residues long. J gave up 3 bases and V 5 bases, and 8 bases lay outside the gene matches.

The chain carries TRBV7-9 and TRBJ2-1; tentative D call: TRBD2 (6 bases). The length of the CDR3 is 13 residues. Germline CDR1 SEHNR, CDR2 FQNEAQ (reference sequence). V was clipped by 5 bases and J by 6 bases, with 11 bases between them. The chain's CDR3 is CASSHGSFNEQFF. Written as DNA, the CDR3 is TGTGCCAGCAGCCACGGGAGTTTCAATGAGCAGTTCTTC.

The chain couples TRBV13 to TRBJ2-7, with 14 bases identical to TRBD2. Germline V gives CDR1 PRHDT, CDR2 FYEKMQ (reference sequence). This CDR3 is built from 17 residues. V lost 5 bases to trimming and J lost 5 bases; unmatched junction nucleotides: 11. In DNA form, the CDR3 reads TGTGCCAGCAGCCAGAGACTAGCGGGGGGGGTGACCGACGAGCAGTACTTC. Its translation: CASSQRLAGGVTDEQYF.

The chain has TRBV12-3 or TRBV12-4 and TRBJ2-1; 7 bases map to TRBD1. V was pared by 0 bases and J by 13 bases, with 6 bases of the junction left unmatched. The CDR3 is 13 residues long. The CDR3 region has the DNA TGTGCCAGCAGTTTAGCTGACAGGGTTGGACAGTTCTTC. Translation gives CASSLADRVGQFF.

The chain combines TRBV10-1 with TRBJ2-7, with 9 bases matching TRBD1. This CDR3 is built from 15 residues. V shed 8 bases, J shed 4 bases, and the junction held 12 bases outside the gene matches. Per the germline V gene, CDR1 is WNHNN and CDR2 is SYGVQD (reference sequence). Here the CDR3 DNA reads TGCGCCAGCGATCCGAAGGACAGGGGAAGGTACGAGCAGTACTTC. Protein product: CASDPKDRGRYEQYF.

The chain employs TRBV9 and TRBJ2-6; D gene uncertain. This CDR3 is built from 14 residues. Germline CDR1 reads SGDLS; CDR2 reads YYNGEE. The V gene lost 3 bases and the J gene lost 0 bases, with 4 bases spanning the gap. The CDR3 coding sequence is TGTGCCAGCAGCGCCTTCTCTGGGGCCAACGTCCTGACTTTC. Amino acid sequence: CASSAFSGANVLTF.

Details on this clone: Other DNA sequences of this sample code for an identical CDR3. The J gene is TRBJ2-7, the V gene TRBV18; D unresolved. Per germline, CDR1 KGHSH and CDR2 LQKENI. V lost 6 bases and J lost 4, with 10 bases in between. This CDR3 comprises 12 residues. The CDR3 is CASSPSLYEQYF. The CDR3 nucleotides are TGTGCCAGCTCGCCATCTTTGTACGAGCAGTACTTC.

A single count supports this clone. In DNA, the CDR3 is TGTGCCACCAGCAGACTGGGGGGGGGCCCTGGGGGCTACAATGAGCAGTTCTTC. This translates into CATSRLGGGPGGYNEQFF. The chain combines TRBV15 with TRBJ2-1, with D tentatively TRBD2 (7 bases). Germline CDR1 reads LNHNV; CDR2 reads YYDKDF (reference sequence). The length of the CDR3 is 18 residues. V lost 2 bases and J 3 bases, leaving 20 bases between the germline ends.

The chain carries TRBV27 and TRBJ2-3, with D maybe TRBD1 (6 bases). V was cut by 5 bases and J by 3 bases, with 15 bases left in between. The CDR3 is 15 residues long. Germline assignment: CDR1 MNHEY and CDR2 SMNVEV (reference sequence). DNA for the CDR3: TGTGCCAGCAGTCGCCTTACAGGGATGACAGATACGCAGTATTTT. Translation gives CASSRLTGMTDTQYF.